This TCR beta chain was observed in a study of blood T cells in healthy people across ages. This CDR3 contains 15 residues. The germline V and J ends were trimmed by 5 bases and 7 bases, with 18 bases remaining between them. Germline V lookup: CDR1 SGHAT, CDR2 FQNNGV. With a J-beta primer mix and a sample-barcoded 5' primer, a second PCR ran roughly 6 to 11 cycles. MiXCR, run by TCRdb on the 5' RACE reads, gives a single entry per CDR3 protein. The sample lists more than 650,000 distinct CDR3 sequences; approximately 22% were seen once. This clonotype has at least ten counts. A minimum of 7 million PBMCs was isolated per sample. A minimum of 6 micrograms of total RNA was extracted per sample.

The specimen sequenced was blood. The chain uses TRBV11-2 and TRBJ2-1, with D possibly being TRBD1 or TRBD2 (6 bases each). The sequence derives from an older man in good health. CDR3 coding DNA: TGTGCCAGCAGCCCCCGGTCGGGGGCGCATAATGAGCAGTTCTTC. This gives the protein CASSPRSGAHNEQFF.